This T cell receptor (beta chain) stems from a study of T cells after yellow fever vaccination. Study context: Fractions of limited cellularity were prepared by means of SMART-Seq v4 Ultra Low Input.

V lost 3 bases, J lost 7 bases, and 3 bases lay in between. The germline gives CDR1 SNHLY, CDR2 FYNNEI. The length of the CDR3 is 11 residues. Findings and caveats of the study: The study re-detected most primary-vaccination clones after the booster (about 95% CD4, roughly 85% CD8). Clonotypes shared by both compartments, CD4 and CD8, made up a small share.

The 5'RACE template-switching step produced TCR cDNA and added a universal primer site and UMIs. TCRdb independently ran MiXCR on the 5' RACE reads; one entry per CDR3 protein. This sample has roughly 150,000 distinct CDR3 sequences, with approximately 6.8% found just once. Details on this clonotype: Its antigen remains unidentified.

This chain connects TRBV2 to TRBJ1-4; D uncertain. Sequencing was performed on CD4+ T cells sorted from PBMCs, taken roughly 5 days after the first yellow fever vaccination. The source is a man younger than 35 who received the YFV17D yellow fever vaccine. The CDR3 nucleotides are TGTGCCAGCAGTGAGGTTGAAAAACTGTTTTTT. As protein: CASSEVEKLFF. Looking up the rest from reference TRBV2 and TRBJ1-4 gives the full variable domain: EPEVTQTPSHQVTQMGQEVILRCVPISNHLYFYWYRQILGQKVEFLVSFYNNEISEKSEIFDDQFSVERPDGSNFTLKIRSTKLEDSAMYFCASSEVEKLFFGSGTQLSVL.